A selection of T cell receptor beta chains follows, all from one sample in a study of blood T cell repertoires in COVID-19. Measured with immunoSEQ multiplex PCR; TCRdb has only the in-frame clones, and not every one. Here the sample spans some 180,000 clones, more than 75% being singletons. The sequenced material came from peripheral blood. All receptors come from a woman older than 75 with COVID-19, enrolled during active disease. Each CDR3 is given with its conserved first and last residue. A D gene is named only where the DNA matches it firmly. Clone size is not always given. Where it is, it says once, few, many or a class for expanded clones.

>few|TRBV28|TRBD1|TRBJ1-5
CASSYRGPSNQPQHF
TGTGCCAGCAGTTACAGGGGGCCTAGCAATCAGCCCCAGCATTTT
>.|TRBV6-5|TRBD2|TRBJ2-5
CATGGVSETQYF
TGTGCCACCGGGGGGGTTTCAGAGACCCAGTACTTC
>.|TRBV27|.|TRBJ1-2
CASSLRGSNYGYTF
TGTGCCAGCAGTTTAAGAGGGTCGAACTATGGCTACACCTTC
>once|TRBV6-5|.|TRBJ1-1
CASSLGGENTEAFF
TGTGCCAGCAGTTTAGGGGGGGAGAACACTGAAGCTTTCTTT
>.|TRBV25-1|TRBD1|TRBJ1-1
CASSAKTGVNTEAFF
TGTGCCAGCAGTGCAAAGACAGGGGTAAACACTGAAGCTTTCTTT
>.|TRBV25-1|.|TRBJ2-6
CASSDQSGANVLTF
TGTGCCAGCAGTGACCAATCTGGGGCCAACGTCCTGACTTTC
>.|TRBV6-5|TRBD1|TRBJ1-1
CASSHRGLGDTEAFF
TGTGCCAGCAGTCACAGGGGGCTGGGGGACACTGAAGCTTTCTTT
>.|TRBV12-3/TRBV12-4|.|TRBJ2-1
CASSLRTYNEQFF
TGTGCCAGCAGTTTAAGAACATACAATGAGCAGTTCTTC
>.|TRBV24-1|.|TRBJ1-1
CATSDRVQGAGYTEAFF
TGTGCCACCAGTGATAGAGTACAGGGCGCTGGTTACACTGAAGCTTTCTTT
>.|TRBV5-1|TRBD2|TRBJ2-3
CASSLGLAPDTQYF
TGCGCCAGCAGCCTAGGACTAGCACCCGATACGCAGTATTTT
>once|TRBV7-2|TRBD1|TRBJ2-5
CASSFGQEETQYF
TGTGCCAGCAGCTTTGGACAGGAAGAGACCCAGTACTTC
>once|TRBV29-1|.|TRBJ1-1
CSVEEQTNTEAFF
TGCAGCGTTGAAGAACAGACGAACACTGAAGCTTTCTTT
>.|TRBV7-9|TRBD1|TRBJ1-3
CASSSQGALTGNTIYF
TGTGCCAGCAGCTCTCAGGGGGCTTTGACGGGAAACACCATATATTTT
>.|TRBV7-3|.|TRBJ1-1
CASSPDFGTEAFF
TGTGCCAGCAGTCCCGACTTTGGAACTGAAGCTTTCTTT
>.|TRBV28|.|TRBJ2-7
CASSFLGSRYEQYF
TGTGCCAGCAGTTTTTTGGGCTCCCGCTACGAGCAGTACTTC
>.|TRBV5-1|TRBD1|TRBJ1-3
CASSQAGQNSGNTIYF
TGCGCCAGCAGCCAGGCGGGACAGAACTCTGGAAACACCATATATTTT
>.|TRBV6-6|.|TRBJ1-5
CASNTQSRGNQPQHF
TGTGCCAGCAATACTCAGTCGAGGGGCAATCAGCCCCAGCATTTT
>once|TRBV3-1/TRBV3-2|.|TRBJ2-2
CASSHTTNTGELFF
TGTGCCAGCAGCCACACTACGAACACCGGGGAGCTGTTTTTT
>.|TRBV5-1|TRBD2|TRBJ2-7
CASSFGTSGRYEQYF
TGCGCCAGCAGCTTCGGGACTAGCGGGAGATACGAGCAGTACTTC
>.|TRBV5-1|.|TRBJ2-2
CASSLADTGELFF
TGCGCCAGCAGCTTGGCGGACACCGGGGAGCTGTTTTTT
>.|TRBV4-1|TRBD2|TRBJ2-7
CASSQYGTNLFYEQYF
TGCGCCAGCAGCCAGTATGGGACTAACCTCTTCTACGAGCAGTACTTC
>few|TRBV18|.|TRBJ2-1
CASSPENEQFF
TGTGCCAGCTCACCAGAGAATGAGCAGTTCTTC
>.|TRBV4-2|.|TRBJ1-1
CASSQDGSRVGMNTEAFF
TGTGCCAGCAGCCAAGATGGCAGCAGGGTGGGTATGAACACTGAAGCTTTCTTT
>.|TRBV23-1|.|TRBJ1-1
CASSRHNPMNTEAFF
TGCGCCAGCAGTCGCCACAACCCGATGAACACTGAAGCTTTCTTT
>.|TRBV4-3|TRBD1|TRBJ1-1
CASSRAGTANTEAFF
TGCGCCAGCAGCCGAGCCGGGACAGCGAACACTGAAGCTTTCTTT
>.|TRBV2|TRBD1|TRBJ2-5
CASSAGGMQTQYF
TGTGCCAGCTCGGCAGGGGGTATGCAGACCCAGTACTTC
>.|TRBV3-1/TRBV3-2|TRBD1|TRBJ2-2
CASSPKVGQTGELFF
TGTGCCAGCAGCCCCAAGGTGGGACAGACCGGGGAGCTGTTTTTT
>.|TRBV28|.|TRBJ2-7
CASTRAVEQYF
TGTGCCAGCACCAGGGCTGTCGAGCAGTACTTC
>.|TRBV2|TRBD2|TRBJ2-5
CASSVLPGLAGNQYF
TGTGCCAGCAGTGTCCTACCGGGACTAGCGGGTAACCAGTACTTC